This T cell receptor beta chain was sequenced during a study of OX40 agonist ivuxolimab in advanced cancers. On the study more broadly: Ivuxolimab, which is an agonistic anti-OX40 (CD134) antibody, was administered to the patients.

Study-level findings and limits: Partial responders at 0.1-3.0 mg/kg showed near-lowest clonal expansion.

This CDR3 is built from 15 residues. The V gene's germline CDR1 is SGHTA and CDR2 FQGTGA. V lost 4 bases to trimming and J lost 5 bases; unmatched junction nucleotides: 6. As to this clone: Its antigen is not identified.

At baseline, cycle 4 day 1, and cycle 7 day 1, blood was sampled. The table came from immunoSEQ multiplex PCR; TCRdb's copy has only in-frame clones and leaves some out. The sample lists around 67,000 clones, around nine tenths seen once, with roughly 1.3% in the top ten. The source was CD4+ or CD8+ T cells sorted from blood, collected in a trial of the OX40 agonist ivuxolimab. The clonotype was recovered from an adult with an advanced solid tumor such as melanoma, head and neck, liver or kidney cancer. The V and J genes are TRBV7-3 and TRBJ2-1, with 9 bases identical to TRBD2. In DNA, the CDR3 is TGTGCCAGCAGCTCGGGACTAGCTTCCGACAATGAGCAGTTCTTC. It encodes CASSSGLASDNEQFF.